Given below is one T cell receptor beta chain in context. V shed 4 bases, J shed 0 bases, and the junction held 5 bases outside the gene matches. The CDR3 is made up of 15 amino acids. CDR1 and CDR2 (germline): SGHTS, YDEGEE. The sorted-subset replicate PCRs were given about 210 ng DNA, which is tens of thousands of T cell genomes. Profiling relied on immunoSEQ multiplex PCR, and the TCRdb table lists in-frame clones only, not all of them. The table lists a few million clones, approximately 92% of them singletons. This entry comes from a study of shared clonotypes between healthy human individuals. Turning to the study itself: Each donor's CD8 memory used one plate, CD8 naive two, each CD4 subset three.

The chain couples TRBV5-8 to TRBJ2-3; 7 bases agree with TRBD2. The source is a young man in good health. The sequencing input was naive CD4+ T cells sorted from blood. Subset denoted: CD45RA+ positively selected. CDR3 nucleotides: TGTGCCAGCAGCCGATATAGCGGGAGCACAGATACGCAGTATTTT. It codes for CASSRYSGSTDTQYF.